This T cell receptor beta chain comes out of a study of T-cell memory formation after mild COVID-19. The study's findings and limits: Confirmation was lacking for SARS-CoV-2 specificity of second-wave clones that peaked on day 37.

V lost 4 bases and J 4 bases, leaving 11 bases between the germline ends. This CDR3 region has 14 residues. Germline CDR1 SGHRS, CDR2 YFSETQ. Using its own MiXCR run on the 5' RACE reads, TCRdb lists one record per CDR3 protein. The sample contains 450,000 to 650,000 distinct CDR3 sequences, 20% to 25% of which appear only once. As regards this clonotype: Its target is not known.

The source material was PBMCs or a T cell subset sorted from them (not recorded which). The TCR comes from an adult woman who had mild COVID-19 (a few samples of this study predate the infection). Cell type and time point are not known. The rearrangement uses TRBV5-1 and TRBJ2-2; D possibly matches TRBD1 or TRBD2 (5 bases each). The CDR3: CASSRGEVTGELFF. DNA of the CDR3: TGCGCCAGCAGCAGGGGAGAAGTCACCGGGGAGCTGTTTTTT.